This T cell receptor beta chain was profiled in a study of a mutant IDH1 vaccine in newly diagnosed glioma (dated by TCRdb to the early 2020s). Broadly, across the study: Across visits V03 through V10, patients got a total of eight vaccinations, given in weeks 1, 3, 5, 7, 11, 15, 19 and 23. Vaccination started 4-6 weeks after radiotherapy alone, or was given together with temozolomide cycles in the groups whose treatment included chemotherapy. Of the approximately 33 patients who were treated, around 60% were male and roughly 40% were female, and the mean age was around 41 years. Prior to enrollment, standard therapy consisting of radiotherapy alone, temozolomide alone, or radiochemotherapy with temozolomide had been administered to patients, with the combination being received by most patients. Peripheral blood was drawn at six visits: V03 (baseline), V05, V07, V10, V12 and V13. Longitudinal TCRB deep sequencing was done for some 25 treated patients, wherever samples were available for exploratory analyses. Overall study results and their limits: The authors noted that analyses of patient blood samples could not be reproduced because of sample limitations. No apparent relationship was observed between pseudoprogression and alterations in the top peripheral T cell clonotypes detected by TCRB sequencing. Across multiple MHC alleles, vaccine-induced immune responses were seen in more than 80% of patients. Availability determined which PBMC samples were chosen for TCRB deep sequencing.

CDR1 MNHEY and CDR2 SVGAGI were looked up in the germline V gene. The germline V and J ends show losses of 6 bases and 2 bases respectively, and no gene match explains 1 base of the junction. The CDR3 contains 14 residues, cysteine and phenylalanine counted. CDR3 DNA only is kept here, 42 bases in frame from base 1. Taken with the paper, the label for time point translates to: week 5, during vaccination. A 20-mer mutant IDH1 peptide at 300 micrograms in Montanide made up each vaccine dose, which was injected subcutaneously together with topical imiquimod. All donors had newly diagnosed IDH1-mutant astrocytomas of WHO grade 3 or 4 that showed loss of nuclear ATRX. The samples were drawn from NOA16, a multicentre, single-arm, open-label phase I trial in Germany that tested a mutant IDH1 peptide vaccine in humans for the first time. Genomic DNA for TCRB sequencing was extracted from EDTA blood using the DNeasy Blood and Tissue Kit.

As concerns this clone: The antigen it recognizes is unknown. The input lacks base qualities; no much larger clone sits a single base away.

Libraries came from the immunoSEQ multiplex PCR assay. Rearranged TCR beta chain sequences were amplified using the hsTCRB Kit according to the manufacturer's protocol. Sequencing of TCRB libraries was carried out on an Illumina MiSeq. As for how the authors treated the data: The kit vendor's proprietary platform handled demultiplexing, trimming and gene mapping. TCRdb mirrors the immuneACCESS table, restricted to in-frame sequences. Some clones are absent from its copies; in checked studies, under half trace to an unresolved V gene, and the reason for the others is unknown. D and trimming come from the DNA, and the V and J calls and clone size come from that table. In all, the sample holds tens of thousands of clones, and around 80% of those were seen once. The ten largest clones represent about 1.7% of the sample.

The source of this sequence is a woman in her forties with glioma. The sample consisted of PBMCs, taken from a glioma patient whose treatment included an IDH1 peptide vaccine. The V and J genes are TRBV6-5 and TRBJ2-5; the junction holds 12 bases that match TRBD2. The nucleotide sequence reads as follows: TGTGCCAGCAGACTAGCGGGGGGTCAAGAGACCCAGTACTTC. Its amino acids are CASRLAGGQETQYF.